What follows describes a single T cell receptor beta chain. The data originate from a study of control samples from healthy donors and cancer patients. This CDR3 is 15 amino acids long. The V gene lost 5 bases and the J gene lost 2 bases, with 15 bases spanning the gap. Germline V gene sequence: CDR1 LNHDA, CDR2 SQIVND (reference sequence). Here immunoSEQ multiplex PCR was the method, and the copy in TCRdb shows in-frame clones only, minus some. The repertoire holds about 160,000 clones, with roughly 94% as singletons. The source of this sequence is a woman aged 40 to 50 in good health. The chain links TRBV19 to TRBJ1-1; D call uncertain. The sequenced sample consisted of blood. This chain's CDR3 is CASSPMVGLNTEAFF. DNA of the CDR3: TGTGCCAGTAGTCCAATGGTAGGGTTAAACACTGAAGCTTTCTTT.